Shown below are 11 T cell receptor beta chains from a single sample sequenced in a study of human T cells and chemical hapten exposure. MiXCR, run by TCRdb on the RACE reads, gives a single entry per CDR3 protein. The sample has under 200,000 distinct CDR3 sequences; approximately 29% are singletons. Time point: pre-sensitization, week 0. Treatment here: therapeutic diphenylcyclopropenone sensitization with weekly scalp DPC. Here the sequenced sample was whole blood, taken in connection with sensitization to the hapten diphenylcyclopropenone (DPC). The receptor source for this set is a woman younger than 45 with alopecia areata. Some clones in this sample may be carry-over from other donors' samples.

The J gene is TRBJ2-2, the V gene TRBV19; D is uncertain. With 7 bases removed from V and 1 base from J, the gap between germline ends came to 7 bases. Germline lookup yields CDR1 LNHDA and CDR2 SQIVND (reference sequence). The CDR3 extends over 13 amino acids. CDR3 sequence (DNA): TGTGCCAGTAATTTCCTGAACACCGGGGAGCTGTTTTTT. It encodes CASNFLNTGELFF.

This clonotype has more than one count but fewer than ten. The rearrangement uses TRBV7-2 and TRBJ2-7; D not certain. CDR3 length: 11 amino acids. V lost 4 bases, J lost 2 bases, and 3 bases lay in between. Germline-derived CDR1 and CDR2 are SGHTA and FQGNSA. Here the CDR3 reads CASSYTYEQYF. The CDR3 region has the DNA TGTGCCAGCAGCTATACCTACGAGCAGTACTTC.

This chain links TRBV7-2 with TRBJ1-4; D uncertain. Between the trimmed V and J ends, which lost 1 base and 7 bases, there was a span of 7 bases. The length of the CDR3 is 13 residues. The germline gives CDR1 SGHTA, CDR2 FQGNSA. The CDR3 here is CASSLGGVEKLFF. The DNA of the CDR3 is TGTGCCAGCAGCTTAGGTGGGGTTGAAAAACTGTTTTTT. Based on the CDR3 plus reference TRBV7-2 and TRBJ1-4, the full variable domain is GAGVSQSPSNKVTEKGKDVELRCDPISGHTALYWYRQSLGQGLEFLIYFQGNSAPDKSGLPSDRFSAERTGGSVSTLTIQRTQQEDSAVYLCASSLGGVEKLFFGSGTQLSVL.

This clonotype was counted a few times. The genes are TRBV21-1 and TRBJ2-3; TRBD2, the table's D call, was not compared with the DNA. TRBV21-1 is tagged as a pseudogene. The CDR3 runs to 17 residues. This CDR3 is CASSKLVVGLRTDTQYF. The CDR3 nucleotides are TGTGCCAGCAGCAAATTGGTTGTTGGACTCCGCACAGATACGCAGTATTTT.

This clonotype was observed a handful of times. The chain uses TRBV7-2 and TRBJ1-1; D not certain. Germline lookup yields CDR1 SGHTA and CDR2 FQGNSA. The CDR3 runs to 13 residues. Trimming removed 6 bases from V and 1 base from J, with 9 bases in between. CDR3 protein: CASRRTENTEAFF. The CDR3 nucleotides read TGTGCCAGCAGAAGAACAGAGAACACTGAAGCTTTCTTT.

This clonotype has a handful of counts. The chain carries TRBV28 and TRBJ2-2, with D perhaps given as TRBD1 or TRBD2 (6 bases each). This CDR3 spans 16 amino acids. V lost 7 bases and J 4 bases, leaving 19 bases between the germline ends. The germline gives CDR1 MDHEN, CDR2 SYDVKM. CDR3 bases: TGTGCCAGCAACCTAAAGGGGGGAGTCGGCACCGGGGAGCTGTTTTTT. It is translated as CASNLKGGVGTGELFF.

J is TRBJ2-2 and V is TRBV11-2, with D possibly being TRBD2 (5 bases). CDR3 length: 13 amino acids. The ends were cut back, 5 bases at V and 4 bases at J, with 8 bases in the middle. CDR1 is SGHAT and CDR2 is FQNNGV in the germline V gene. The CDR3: CASSLEVTGELFF. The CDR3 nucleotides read TGTGCCAGCAGCCTGGAGGTCACCGGGGAGCTGTTTTTT.

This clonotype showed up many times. CDR3 loop: CASSHARDTEAFF. Written as DNA, the CDR3 is TGTGCCAGCAGCCACGCCCGGGACACTGAAGCTTTCTTT. The chain has TRBV7-2 and TRBJ1-1, with D unclear. This CDR3 spans 13 amino acids. Trimming cost V 5 bases and J 3 bases, with 10 bases left between them. Germline V gene data show CDR1 as SGHTA and CDR2 as FQGNSA.

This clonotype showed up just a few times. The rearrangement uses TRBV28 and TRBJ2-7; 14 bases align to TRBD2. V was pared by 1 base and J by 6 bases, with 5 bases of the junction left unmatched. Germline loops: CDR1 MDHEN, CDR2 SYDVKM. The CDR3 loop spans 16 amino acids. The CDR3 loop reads CASSLLGLAGVSEQYF. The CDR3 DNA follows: TGTGCCAGCAGTTTATTGGGACTAGCGGGAGTATCCGAGCAGTACTTC.

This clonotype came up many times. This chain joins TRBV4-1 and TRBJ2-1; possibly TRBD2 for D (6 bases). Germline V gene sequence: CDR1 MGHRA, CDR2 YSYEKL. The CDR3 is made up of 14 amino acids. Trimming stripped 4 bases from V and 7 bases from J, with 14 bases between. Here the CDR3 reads CASSLRGLDNEQFF. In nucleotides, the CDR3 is TGCGCCAGCAGCCTTCGGGGGTTAGATAATGAGCAGTTCTTC.

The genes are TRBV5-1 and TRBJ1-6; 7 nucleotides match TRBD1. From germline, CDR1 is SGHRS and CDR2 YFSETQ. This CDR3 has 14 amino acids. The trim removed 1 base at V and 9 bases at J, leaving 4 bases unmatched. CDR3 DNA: TGCGCCAGCAGCTTGACAGGGGAGGGTTCACCCCTCCACTTT. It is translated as CASSLTGEGSPLHF.